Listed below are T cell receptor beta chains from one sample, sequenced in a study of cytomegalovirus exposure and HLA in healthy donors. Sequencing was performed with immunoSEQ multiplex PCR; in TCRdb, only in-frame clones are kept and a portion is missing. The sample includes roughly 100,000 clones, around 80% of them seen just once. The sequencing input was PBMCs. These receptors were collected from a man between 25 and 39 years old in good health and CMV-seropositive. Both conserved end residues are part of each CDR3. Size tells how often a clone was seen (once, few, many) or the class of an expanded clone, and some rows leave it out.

CDR3: CATSSGITNEKLFF; size: .; V: TRBV15; J: TRBJ1-4
CDR3: CASSRTSGGPRSSYEQYF; size: .; V: TRBV27; J: TRBJ2-7
CDR3: CASTAPTTF; size: once; V: TRBV6-6; J: TRBJ1-2
CDR3: CATRLETGVNTEAFF; size: .; V: TRBV15; J: TRBJ1-1
CDR3: CASSLSTGTGNNEQFF; size: .; V: TRBV7-2; J: TRBJ2-1
CDR3: CASSQGDRDRGHEQYF; size: .; V: TRBV4-3; J: TRBJ2-7
CDR3: CASSGTGATGELFF; size: .; V: TRBV6-5; J: TRBJ2-2
CDR3: CASSSGVGVGQPQHF; size: few; V: TRBV7-6; J: TRBJ1-5
CDR3: CASSDSNLSPGSSGANVLTF; size: few; V: TRBV6-4; J: TRBJ2-6
CDR3: CASRDRIGGSNTEAFF; size: few; V: TRBV6-6; J: TRBJ1-1
CDR3: CASSSGTVDYGYTF; size: .; V: TRBV7-8; J: TRBJ1-2
CDR3: CATSSTGGGANVLTF; size: .; V: TRBV15; J: TRBJ2-6
CDR3: CASSQEGAGNGYTF; size: .; V: TRBV4-1; J: TRBJ1-2
CDR3: CATSRSRGYEQYF; size: .; V: TRBV15; J: TRBJ2-7
CDR3: CASGSQGEGETQYF; size: .; V: TRBV2; J: TRBJ2-5
CDR3: CASRAGTSSNQPQHF; size: .; V: TRBV2; J: TRBJ1-5
CDR3: CASSSQDRSYEQYF; size: .; V: TRBV6-6; J: TRBJ2-7
CDR3: CASSSSTGEQYF; size: .; V: TRBV18; J: TRBJ2-7
CDR3: CASSLGGFGETQYF; size: few; V: TRBV5-1; J: TRBJ2-5
CDR3: CASSFGTANEKLFF; size: few; V: TRBV5-1; J: TRBJ1-4
CDR3: CASGGGKDTDTQYF; size: .; V: TRBV6-4; J: TRBJ2-3
CDR3: CASSLDNTQYF; size: .; V: TRBV5-5; J: TRBJ2-3
CDR3: CASSQNPGQGGYNEQFF; size: .; V: TRBV4-1; J: TRBJ2-1
CDR3: CASSLNTAYEQYF; size: .; V: TRBV27; J: TRBJ2-7
CDR3: CSVVEGGREGGYTF; size: few; V: TRBV29-1; J: TRBJ1-2
CDR3: CASSQKAEFF; size: .; V: TRBV2; J: TRBJ2-1
CDR3: CASSELEGAYEQYF; size: .; V: TRBV6-1; J: TRBJ2-7
CDR3: CASSITSGTGAHEQYF; size: .; V: TRBV19; J: TRBJ2-7
CDR3: CASSPGQGTWGYTF; size: .; V: TRBV19; J: TRBJ1-2
CDR3: CATSERGGSETQYF; size: once; V: TRBV15; J: TRBJ2-5
CDR3: CASSEVAGAPYEQYF; size: medium-sized; V: TRBV2; J: TRBJ2-7
CDR3: CASSLSRLAGEQETQYF; size: .; V: TRBV7-9; J: TRBJ2-5
CDR3: CASSLQGRQVSDTEAFF; size: .; V: TRBV5-1; J: TRBJ1-1
CDR3: CASSYSGSTEAFF; size: .; V: TRBV7-9; J: TRBJ1-1
CDR3: CASTGGGPNYNEQFF; size: .; V: TRBV6-1; J: TRBJ2-1
CDR3: CASSVGLAAVQYF; size: once; V: TRBV9; J: TRBJ2-4
CDR3: CAWGTGSSGNTIYF; size: .; V: TRBV30; J: TRBJ1-3
CDR3: CASSEGRGGRETQYF; size: .; V: TRBV2; J: TRBJ2-5
CDR3: CASSLDRGNYGYTF; size: .; V: TRBV5-4; J: TRBJ1-2
CDR3: CASIGAGGKETQYF; size: .; V: TRBV28; J: TRBJ2-5
CDR3: CAWKRSGTAIQHF; size: few; V: TRBV30; J: TRBJ1-5
CDR3: CASSAPGVRDTGELFF; size: .; V: TRBV19; J: TRBJ2-2
CDR3: CASSYPGYDGYTF; size: few; V: TRBV6-6; J: TRBJ1-2